The source of this T cell receptor beta chain is a study of blood T cell repertoires in COVID-19. Across the study: From T cells, B-cell-depleted T cells, or PBMCs came the material, which was cDNA or gDNA.

The CDR3 consists of 13 residues. Germline values: CDR1 SGHNT, CDR2 YENEEA. V lost 3 bases to trimming and J lost 7 bases, with 9 bases between them. In the original analysis: It was from reference gene primer amplification that nucleated cell counts were estimated. Libraries were prepared by immunoSEQ multiplex PCR; TCRdb keeps only in-frame clonotypes and omits some of them. V and J calls and clone size are given by that table; D and trimming were obtained from the DNA. This table holds 200,000 to 250,000 clones, over 75% found once. The sample was PBMCs or T cells enriched from blood (not recorded which). The origin of this receptor is a woman in her twenties or thirties who had been exposed to COVID-19. The V call is TRBV11-3, the J call TRBJ2-2; D is ambiguous. The CDR3 DNA sequence: TGTGCCAGCAGCTTGAGGCGGAACGGGGAGCTGTTTTTT. Translated: CASSLRRNGELFF.